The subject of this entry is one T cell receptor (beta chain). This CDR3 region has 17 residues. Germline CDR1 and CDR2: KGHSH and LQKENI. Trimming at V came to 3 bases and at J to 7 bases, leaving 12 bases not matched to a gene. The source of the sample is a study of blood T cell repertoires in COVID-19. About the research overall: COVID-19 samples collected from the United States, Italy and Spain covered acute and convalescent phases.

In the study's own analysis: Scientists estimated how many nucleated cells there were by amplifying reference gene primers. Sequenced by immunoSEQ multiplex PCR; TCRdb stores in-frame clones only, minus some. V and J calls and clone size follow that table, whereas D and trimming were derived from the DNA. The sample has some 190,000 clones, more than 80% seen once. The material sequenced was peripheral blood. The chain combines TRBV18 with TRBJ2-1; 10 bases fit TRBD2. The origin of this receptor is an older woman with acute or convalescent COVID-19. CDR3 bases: TGTGCCAGCTCACCTTACGCACTAGCGGGATCTAAGAATGAGCAGTTCTTC. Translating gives CASSPYALAGSKNEQFF. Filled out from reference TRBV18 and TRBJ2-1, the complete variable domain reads NAGVMQNPRHLVRRRGQEARLRCSPMKGHSHVYWYRQLPEEGLKFMVYLQKENIIDESGMPKERFSAEFPKEGPSILRIQQVVRGDSAAYFCASSPYALAGSKNEQFFGPGTRLTVL.